These 23 T cell receptor beta chains share one sample of origin, sequenced in a study of T cells after posttransplantation cyclophosphamide. A marrow graft followed busulfan-fludarabine conditioning, with cyclophosphamide on days +3 and +4. Sequenced by immunoSEQ multiplex PCR; TCRdb stores in-frame clones only, minus some. There are 20,000 or so clones in the sample; roughly nine tenths occur only once, and over 10% lies in the top ten. The sample was PBMCs, taken after allogeneic stem cell transplant with posttransplant cyclophosphamide. The receptors stem from a female patient in her 30s who received an allogeneic stem cell transplant from an unrelated donor, was CMV-positive, and had no GVHD. The graft donor may be the source of some T cells.

The chain carries TRBV28 and TRBJ2-2; perhaps TRBD1 as D (6 bases). Germline V gene lookup returns CDR1 MDHEN and CDR2 SYDVKM. The CDR3 covers 15 residues. Trimming took off 1 base at V and 7 bases at J, with 13 bases between the two ends. For the CDR3, the DNA is TGTGCCAGCAGTTTATTATGGGGGCAAGGCGGGGAGCTGTTTTTT. Encoded protein: CASSLLWGQGGELFF.

DNA for the CDR3: TGTGCCAGCAGCTTAATTTATGGGCTCTCCTATAATTCACCCCTCCACTTT. It encodes CASSLIYGLSYNSPLHF. The rearrangement uses TRBV5-5 and TRBJ1-6; D gene unclear. In germline, CDR1 is SGHKS, CDR2 YYEKEE (reference sequence). The CDR3 is 17 amino acids. The V and J ends lost 2 bases and 0 bases respectively, with 12 bases between them. The full variable domain, with the rest looked up from reference TRBV5-5 and TRBJ1-6, is DAGVTQSPTHLIKTRGQQVTLRCSPISGHKSVSWYQQVLGQGPQFIFQYYEKEERGRGNFPDRFSARQFPNYSSELNVNALLLGDSALYLCASSLIYGLSYNSPLHFGNGTRLTVT.

The chain recombines TRBV29-1 with TRBJ1-4; 7 bases are shared with TRBD1. Per germline, CDR1 SQVTM and CDR2 ANQGSEA. The CDR3 is made up of 13 amino acids. The V gene end was trimmed by 6 bases and the J gene end by 8 bases; junction bases not matched to a gene: 9. In DNA form, the CDR3 reads TGCAGCGTAAACAGGGGAGTAGGGGAAAAACTGTTTTTT. Protein sequence: CSVNRGVGEKLFF.

The CDR3 DNA reads TGTGCCAGCAGTCGGGGTAGCTCCTACGAGCAGTACTTC. It encodes CASSRGSSYEQYF. This chain connects TRBV6-5 to TRBJ2-7; maybe TRBD2 (5 bases). The CDR3 sequence is 13 residues long. Germline V gene lookup returns CDR1 MNHEY and CDR2 SVGAGI. V shed 5 bases and J shed 0 bases, with 8 bases lying between them.

The chain links TRBV19 to TRBJ1-5; D is undetermined. Germline values: CDR1 LNHDA, CDR2 SQIVND (reference sequence). CDR3 length: 14 amino acids. The V and J ends lost 5 bases and 4 bases respectively, with 12 bases between them. CDR3 protein: CASSPMGRNQPQHF. Written as DNA, the CDR3 is TGTGCCAGTAGTCCCATGGGCCGGAATCAGCCCCAGCATTTT.

The gene calls are TRBV6-4 and TRBJ2-6, with a possible D match to TRBD2 (6 bases). CDR3 length: 17 residues. Trimming took off 1 base at V and 2 bases at J, with 12 bases between the two ends. Germline V lookup: CDR1 MRHNA, CDR2 SNTAGT. This CDR3 reads CASSDFGREAGANVLTF. The CDR3 DNA reads as TGTGCCAGCAGTGACTTCGGCAGGGAGGCTGGGGCCAACGTCCTGACTTTC.

The rearrangement uses TRBV27 and TRBJ1-3; D possibly corresponds to TRBD1 (6 bases). From germline, CDR1 is MNHEY and CDR2 SMNVEV (reference sequence). CDR3 length: 18 residues. Trimming removed 2 bases at V and 0 bases at J, with 17 bases between. This CDR3 reads CASSLGVAQGYSGNTIYF. CDR3 coding DNA: TGTGCCAGCAGTTTAGGTGTAGCACAGGGATACTCTGGAAACACCATATATTTT.

V usage is TRBV4-1 and J usage is TRBJ2-2, with TRBD2 matching 7 bases. This CDR3 has 16 amino acids. The V gene end was trimmed by 0 bases and the J gene end by 1 base; junction bases not matched to a gene: 2. The germline gives CDR1 MGHRA, CDR2 YSYEKL. Here the CDR3 DNA reads TGCGCCAGCAGCCAAGATGCGGGGGTGAACACCGGGGAGCTGTTTTTT. Translated: CASSQDAGVNTGELFF.

V gene TRBV11-2 combines with J gene TRBJ1-1; 9 bases align to TRBD1. The CDR3 length is 15 residues. Losses at the gene ends were 5 bases for V and 3 bases for J; bases not matched to a gene: 7. Germline V lookup: CDR1 SGHAT, CDR2 FQNNGV. In DNA form, the CDR3 reads TGTGCCAGCAGCCCGTCCCGGGACAGGGACACTGAAGCTTTCTTT. Protein: CASSPSRDRDTEAFF.

V and J are TRBV7-8 and TRBJ1-4, with 10 bases aligning to TRBD1. The CDR3 covers 19 residues. CDR1 and CDR2 (germline): SGHVS, FQNEAQ. V dropped 5 bases and J dropped 6; count of bases not matched to a gene: 18. As DNA, the CDR3 is TGTGCCAGCAGCAAGACCGGGACAGGGGATTTACTCTGGGATGAAAAACTGTTTTTT. Its translation: CASSKTGTGDLLWDEKLFF.

This clone was recorded a few times. This sequence joins TRBV18 and TRBJ1-1; no definite D call. V lost 5 bases to trimming and J lost 1 base, with 8 bases between them. CDR1 and CDR2 from the germline V gene are KGHSH and LQKENI. This CDR3 has 13 residues. CDR3 region: CASSEGKNTEAFF. The CDR3 nucleotides are TGTGCCAGCTCAGAGGGCAAGAACACTGAAGCTTTCTTT.

CDR3 protein: CTSSQVGYQPQHF. CDR3 DNA: TGCACCAGCAGCCAAGTGGGCTATCAGCCCCAGCATTTT. The chain combines TRBV1 with TRBJ1-5; the table's D call of TRBD1 was not tested on the DNA. TRBV1 is a documented pseudogene. The CDR3 loop spans 13 amino acids.

V and J are TRBV25-1 and TRBJ1-6; D uncertain. From germline, CDR1 is MGHDK and CDR2 SYGVNS. Trimming removed 4 bases from V and 4 bases from J, with 8 bases in between. The length of the CDR3 is 14 residues. This chain's CDR3 is CASSGRTYNSPLHF. CDR3 DNA: TGTGCCAGCAGTGGCCGGACTTATAATTCACCCCTCCACTTT.

The V and J genes are TRBV7-2 and TRBJ1-2; D perhaps matches TRBD1 (6 bases). The ends were cut back, 6 bases at V and 6 bases at J, with 14 bases in the middle. The CDR3 covers 13 residues. The germline CDR1 and CDR2 sequences are SGHTA and FQGNSA. The CDR3 coding sequence is TGTGCCAGCAGTCCTACAGGGTTCGATGGCTACACCTTC. Translation gives CASSPTGFDGYTF.

This chain connects TRBV5-4 to TRBJ2-6; 10 bases match TRBD1. Germline V gives CDR1 SGHNT, CDR2 YYREEE (reference sequence). V lost 6 bases and J lost 0; bases outside the gene matches: 6. The CDR3 runs to 17 residues. CDR3 region: CASTWGQGNSGANVLTF. CDR3 nucleotides: TGTGCCAGCACCTGGGGACAGGGGAACTCTGGGGCCAACGTCCTGACTTTC.

This clone came up once. The V gene is TRBV5-4, the J gene TRBJ2-1, with D uncertain. Trimming took 2 bases from V and 6 from J, leaving 3 bases between them. The germline gives CDR1 SGHNT, CDR2 YYREEE (reference sequence). The CDR3 runs 11 residues. In DNA form, the CDR3 reads TGTGCCAGCAGCTTCCTCAATGAGCAGTTCTTC. Translation gives CASSFLNEQFF.

The V call is TRBV27, the J call TRBJ2-7; D is possibly TRBD1 (5 bases). The CDR3 spans 13 residues. Trimming cost V 3 bases and J 2 bases, with 8 bases left between them. CDR1 MNHEY and CDR2 SMNVEV come from the germline V gene (reference sequence). CDR3 in DNA: TGTGCCAGCAGTTTCGGACAAACCTACGAGCAGTACTTC. The encoded protein is CASSFGQTYEQYF.

This clone was observed once. The V and J genes are TRBV28 and TRBJ2-7; D may be TRBD1 (5 bases). The CDR3 covers 14 residues. Looked up from germline, CDR1 is MDHEN and CDR2 is SYDVKM. V gave up 1 base and J gave up 3 bases, with 10 bases separating them. The CDR3 here is CASSLYQGDYEQYF. DNA for the CDR3: TGTGCCAGCAGTTTATACCAGGGTGACTACGAGCAGTACTTC.

The chain is built from TRBV6-6 and TRBJ1-5, with D uncertain. Germline V gene lookup returns CDR1 MNHNY and CDR2 SVGAGI (reference sequence). Trimming cost V 6 bases and J 0 bases, with 9 bases left between them. The CDR3 is made up of 14 amino acids. The CDR3 protein is CASRTSDSNQPQHF. The CDR3 nucleotides are TGTGCCAGCAGAACTAGTGATAGCAATCAGCCCCAGCATTTT.

The genes are TRBV11-3 and TRBJ2-1; 10 bases are shared with TRBD2. Per the germline V gene, CDR1 is SGHNT and CDR2 is YENEEA. The V segment lost 5 bases and the J segment 4 bases; nucleotides outside the gene matches: 20. This CDR3 spans 20 amino acids. The CDR3 nucleotides read TGTGCCAGCAGCCAATCCCCGGGGGCTAGCGGGGGCCTCGTATACAATGAGCAGTTCTTC. Protein product: CASSQSPGASGGLVYNEQFF.

The chain uses TRBV6-5 and TRBJ1-6; D ambiguous. The germline CDR1 and CDR2 sequences are MNHEY and SVGAGI. V lost 3 bases to trimming and J lost 14 bases, with 20 bases between them. This CDR3 spans 15 amino acids. CDR3 region: CASSYRGTPLGSLHF. In DNA form, the CDR3 reads TGTGCCAGCAGTTATCGCGGAACCCCCCTTGGATCCCTCCACTTT.

The V call is TRBV5-1, the J call TRBJ1-2, with 7 positions matching TRBD1. Trimming cost V 4 bases and J 7 bases; bases outside gene matches: 10. The CDR3 has 14 residues. From germline, CDR1 is SGHRS and CDR2 YFSETQ. CDR3 sequence (DNA): TGCGCCAGCAGCCCCGACAGGGCCATAATTGGCTACACCTTC. This codes for CASSPDRAIIGYTF.

This clone was observed once. V is TRBV6-5 and J is TRBJ2-5; 8 bases line up with TRBD2. The CDR3 is 14 residues long. V shed 7 bases, J shed 3 bases, and the junction held 7 bases outside the gene matches. The V gene's germline CDR1 is MNHEY and CDR2 SVGAGI. CDR3 residues: CASTNGGGEETQYF. CDR3 bases: TGTGCCAGCACCAACGGGGGGGGAGAAGAGACCCAGTACTTC.